These 23 T cell receptor beta chains were all obtained from the same sample, sequenced in a study of Graves' ophthalmopathy and Graves' hyperthyroidism. Amplified material comprised TCR beta CDR3 regions derived from RNA transcripts. Second-round multiplex PCR followed a first-round RT-PCR using HTBI primers. TCRdb passed the multiplex PCR reads through MiXCR, listing each CDR3 protein once. The data hold about 150,000 distinct CDR3 sequences, with 30% to 45% observed a single time. Sequencing was performed on peripheral blood. These receptors were taken from a woman aged 40 to 50 with Graves' ophthalmopathy.

The chain uses TRBV6-1 and TRBJ2-5, with a tentative D call TRBD2 (6 bases). The CDR3 length is 14 residues. Trimming took 6 bases from V and 4 from J, leaving 15 bases between them. The germline gives CDR1 MNHNS, CDR2 SASEGT. Here the CDR3 DNA reads TGTGCCAGCAGGGACATGGGGGGAGGAGAGACCCAGTACTTC. This sequence encodes CASRDMGGGETQYF.

This clonotype occurred many times. The V gene is TRBV10-3, the J gene TRBJ1-2, with D perhaps TRBD1 (5 bases). Germline CDR1 is ENHRY and CDR2 is SYGVKD. Between the trimmed V and J ends, which lost 7 bases and 8 bases, there was a span of 14 bases. The CDR3 consists of 12 residues. The DNA for the CDR3 is TGTGCCATCACCGGGACGGATTTAGGCTACACCTTC. It translates to CAITGTDLGYTF.

This chain links TRBV5-6 with TRBJ2-5; D ambiguous. Germline V gives CDR1 SGHDT, CDR2 YYEEEE. V was clipped by 6 bases and J by 5 bases, with 8 bases between them. CDR3 size: 11 residues. The CDR3 sequence: CASTLFETQYF. Written as DNA, the CDR3 is TGTGCCAGCACCCTATTCGAGACCCAGTACTTC.

This clonotype was seen at least ten times. The chain links TRBV10-3 to TRBJ1-3; D is undetermined. CDR1 and CDR2 from the germline V gene are ENHRY and SYGVKD. The CDR3 extends over 17 amino acids. The ends were cut back, 4 bases at V and 0 bases at J, with 16 bases in the middle. The chain's CDR3 is CAISVNQAISSGNTIYF. The CDR3 DNA reads TGTGCCATCAGTGTCAACCAGGCTATCTCCTCTGGAAACACCATATATTTT.

The chain combines TRBV6-2 or TRBV6-3 with TRBJ1-1; D is perhaps TRBD1 (6 bases). The CDR3 totals 18 residues. From germline, CDR1 is MNHEY and CDR2 SVGEGT. V was shortened by 4 bases and J by 0 bases, with 21 bases between the two germline ends. The CDR3 loop is CASSSPSLQGGMNTEAFF. The CDR3 DNA follows: TGTGCCAGCAGTTCCCCTTCTTTACAGGGTGGGATGAACACTGAAGCTTTCTTT.

This clonotype was detected many times. V is TRBV9 and J is TRBJ1-1; maybe TRBD1 (5 bases). Germline assignment: CDR1 SGDLS and CDR2 YYNGEE. The CDR3 is 12 residues long. The V and J ends lost 2 bases and 6 bases respectively, with 8 bases between them. DNA for the CDR3: TGTGCCAGCAGCGTGGGGGGAGCTGAAGCTTTCTTT. This codes for CASSVGGAEAFF.

This clonotype occurred many times. The V call is TRBV19, the J call TRBJ2-5; no clear D. The length of the CDR3 is 13 residues. Germline assignment: CDR1 LNHDA and CDR2 SQIVND (reference sequence). Trimming shortened V by 5 bases and J by 2 bases, and 9 bases separated the two germline ends. CDR3 in amino acids: CASSSLGQETQYF. The CDR3 DNA reads as TGTGCCAGTAGTTCGCTGGGGCAAGAGACCCAGTACTTC.

As regards this clonotype: At one end the junction does not follow the germline gene, possibly because of a read error. This chain connects TRBV6-2 or TRBV6-3 to TRBJ1-1, with 7 nucleotides matching TRBD1. The CDR3 runs 10 residues. From germline, CDR1 is MNHEY and CDR2 SVGEGT. The CDR3 DNA follows: TGTGCCAGCAGTGACAGGGTACCTCACTTT. Amino acids: CASSDRVPHF.

This clonotype occurred many times. V gene TRBV28 combines with J gene TRBJ1-2, with D possibly matching TRBD1 (6 bases). The CDR3 covers 14 residues. The V gene's germline CDR1 is MDHEN and CDR2 SYDVKM. Trimming stripped 7 bases from V and 0 bases from J, with 12 bases between. The CDR3 sequence is CASKKGGANYGYTF. The CDR3 nucleotides are TGTGCCAGCAAAAAGGGGGGAGCTAACTATGGCTACACCTTC.

This clonotype was picked up many times. The J gene is TRBJ2-5, the V gene TRBV20-1; 9 bases are a match to TRBD2. V lost 0 bases and J lost 5; bases outside the gene matches: 4. The CDR3 runs 14 residues. In germline, CDR1 is DFQATT, CDR2 SNEGSKA (reference sequence). CDR3 sequence (DNA): TGCAGTGCTAGAGATCTTGCGGGAGGGGAGACCCAGTACTTC. Translating it yields CSARDLAGGETQYF.

This clonotype has just one count. The genes are TRBV11-2 and TRBJ1-1; no definite D call. Trimming took off 9 bases at V and 3 bases at J, with 14 bases between the two ends. The CDR3 has 13 residues. Germline assignment: CDR1 SGHAT and CDR2 FQNNGV. The CDR3 loop is CASRLLGDTEAFF. The CDR3 nucleotides read TGTGCCAGTCGACTCCTTGGGGACACTGAAGCTTTCTTT.

This clonotype was seen only once. This chain joins TRBV28 and TRBJ2-7; 8 bases are a match to TRBD2. This CDR3 is built from 18 residues. J gave up 0 bases and V 0 bases, and 10 bases lay outside the gene matches. Per germline, CDR1 MDHEN and CDR2 SYDVKM. Written as DNA, the CDR3 is TGTGCCAGCAGTTTATGGGCTAGCGGGTTGCCTAGCTCCTACGAGCAGTACTTC. Its translation: CASSLWASGLPSSYEQYF.

The chain links TRBV4-3 to TRBJ2-7; 9 nucleotides agree with TRBD1. Germline V lookup: CDR1 LGHNA, CDR2 YSLEER. J was trimmed by 1 base and V by 4 bases; bases with no gene match: 5. The CDR3 covers 15 residues. The DNA of the CDR3 is TGCGCCAGCAGCCGGAACAGGGGGCCATCCTACGAGCAGTACTTC. As protein: CASSRNRGPSYEQYF.

In this sample, this clonotype turned up a few times. V and J are TRBV7-9 and TRBJ1-1; D unresolved. The ends were cut back, 7 bases at V and 2 bases at J, with 17 bases in the middle. Germline CDR1 is SEHNR and CDR2 is FQNEAQ (reference sequence). The CDR3 is 15 amino acids. The CDR3 sequence: CASTPYSGANTEAFF. CDR3 DNA sequence: TGTGCCAGCACCCCTTATTCGGGAGCTAACACTGAAGCTTTCTTT.

This clonotype was picked up many times. The chain recombines TRBV20-1 with TRBJ1-1; D is ambiguous. Germline V gene sequence: CDR1 DFQATT, CDR2 SNEGSKA (reference sequence). Trimming removed 0 bases from V and 1 base from J, with 6 bases in between. The CDR3 is made up of 13 amino acids. The CDR3 is CSAREQGNTEAFF. The CDR3 DNA is TGCAGTGCTAGAGAACAAGGGAACACTGAAGCTTTCTTT.

This clonotype was detected many times. This rearrangement joins TRBV7-9 to TRBJ1-5; D might be TRBD1 (5 bases). The V gene's germline CDR1 is SEHNR and CDR2 FQNEAQ (reference sequence). The CDR3 runs to 13 residues. Deletions cut 5 bases from V and 10 bases from J, with 15 bases between. The CDR3 is CASSLTDTSPQHF. The CDR3 nucleotides are TGTGCCAGCAGCCTCACGGACACCAGTCCCCAGCATTTT.

V and J are TRBV12-3 or TRBV12-4 and TRBJ2-7; 7 nucleotides line up with TRBD2. The CDR3 is 14 amino acids. V trimming: 6 bases; J trimming: 6 bases; junction bases outside the gene matches: 11. This chain's CDR3 is CASSPGLEVSEQYF. The CDR3 DNA is TGTGCCAGCAGCCCAGGACTAGAGGTCTCCGAGCAGTACTTC.

The chain has TRBV6-2 or TRBV6-3 and TRBJ2-7; 8 nucleotides agree with TRBD2. V lost 8 bases, J lost 0 bases, and 6 bases stayed unmatched. The germline gives CDR1 MNHEY, CDR2 SVGEGT. The CDR3 runs to 14 residues. CDR3 region: CASGTAGGSYEQYF. DNA of the CDR3: TGTGCCAGCGGGACGGCGGGGGGCTCCTACGAGCAGTACTTC.

This clonotype showed up many times. This chain uses TRBV7-2 with TRBJ1-5, with D possibly being TRBD1 (6 bases). Germline V gene data show CDR1 as SGHTA and CDR2 as FQGNSA. The CDR3 is 15 residues long. V gave up 1 base and J gave up 4 bases, with 11 bases separating them. The DNA for the CDR3 is TGTGCCAGCAGCTTAGTAGCACAGGGTAATCAGCCCCAGCATTTT. Translated: CASSLVAQGNQPQHF. Full variable domain (outside the CDR3, taken from reference TRBV7-2 and TRBJ1-5): GAGVSQSPSNKVTEKGKDVELRCDPISGHTALYWYRQSLGQGLEFLIYFQGNSAPDKSGLPSDRFSAERTGGSVSTLTIQRTQQEDSAVYLCASSLVAQGNQPQHFGDGTRLSIL.

This clonotype was recorded many times. This rearrangement joins TRBV18 to TRBJ1-1; 8 bases fit TRBD1. With 4 bases clipped from V and 2 bases from J, the junction kept 3 bases outside the gene matches. The CDR3 is made up of 14 amino acids. CDR1 is KGHSH and CDR2 is LQKENI in the germline V gene. CDR3 residues: CASSRDRLNTEAFF. For the CDR3, the DNA is TGTGCCAGCTCACGGGACAGGCTTAACACTGAAGCTTTCTTT.

This clonotype has a count of ten or more. The gene calls are TRBV6-5 and TRBJ1-2; the D gene is possibly TRBD1 (6 bases). Per germline, CDR1 MNHEY and CDR2 SVGAGI. The CDR3 length is 14 residues. The V and J ends lost 0 bases and 7 bases respectively, with 12 bases between them. The CDR3 nucleotides are TGTGCCAGCAGTTACTCGTTATTAGGGGGTGGCTACACCTTC. Its translation: CASSYSLLGGGYTF.

Many counts were recorded for this clonotype. The chain employs TRBV29-1 and TRBJ1-5; D perhaps matches TRBD1 (6 bases). V gave up 4 bases and J gave up 3 bases, with 10 bases separating them. The CDR3 has 13 amino acids. Germline V lookup: CDR1 SQVTM, CDR2 ANQGSEA. DNA for the CDR3: TGCAGCGTTGTACAGGGACTCAATCAGCCCCAGCATTTT. This codes for CSVVQGLNQPQHF.

Here the CDR3 reads CASSFSTRAFF. The CDR3 DNA follows: TGTGCCAGCAGTTTCTCTACGAGAGCTTTCTTT. The chain is built from TRBV28 and TRBJ1-1, with D hard to call. This CDR3 comprises 11 residues. V was trimmed by 3 bases and J by 10 bases, leaving 9 bases between them. CDR1 is MDHEN and CDR2 is SYDVKM in the germline V gene.